These 26 T cell receptor beta chains share one sample of origin, sequenced in a study of Graves' ophthalmopathy and Graves' hyperthyroidism. Amplified TCR beta CDR3 regions were obtained using RNA transcripts as template. A first-round RT-PCR used HTBI primers, followed by a second-round multiplex PCR. Via MiXCR, TCRdb re-called the multiplex PCR reads, giving one row per CDR3 protein. The sample lists some 250,000 distinct CDR3 sequences; around 50% were seen once. The source material was peripheral blood. Source of these receptors: an adult man with Graves' ophthalmopathy.

In its sample, this clonotype was seen many times. This chain uses TRBV25-1 with TRBJ2-5; 7 bases agree with TRBD1. Germline CDR1 reads MGHDK; CDR2 reads SYGVNS. The V and J ends lost 10 bases and 5 bases, in that order; junction bases with no gene match: 10. This CDR3 is 13 amino acids long. Here the CDR3 DNA reads TGTGCCACCCGGACAGGAGGAATGGAGACCCAGTACTTC. Protein sequence: CATRTGGMETQYF.

The genes are TRBV2 and TRBJ1-4; 8 nucleotides agree with TRBD1. Germline V lookup: CDR1 SNHLY, CDR2 FYNNEI. V lost 6 bases and J lost 0; bases outside the gene matches: 6. CDR3 length: 16 residues. The CDR3 protein is CASSPMTGATNEKLFF. DNA of the CDR3: TGTGCCAGCAGCCCCATGACAGGGGCAACTAATGAAAAACTGTTTTTT.

This clonotype has just a few counts. The CDR3 region is CASRPPGGLAGELFF. Here the CDR3 DNA reads TGCGCCAGCAGACCTCCGGGGGGTCTAGCCGGGGAGCTGTTTTTT. This chain joins TRBV5-1 and TRBJ2-2; 7 bases are a match to TRBD2. This CDR3 region has 15 residues. The junction had 10 bases not matched to a gene; V was cut back by 5 bases and J by 6 bases. Germline V gives CDR1 SGHRS, CDR2 YFSETQ.

The chain combines TRBV2 with TRBJ2-7; TRBD1 aligns across 8 bases. The CDR3 sequence is 16 residues long. CDR1 and CDR2 (germline): SNHLY, FYNNEI. The V and J ends lost 2 bases and 3 bases, in that order; junction bases with no gene match: 9. CDR3 in amino acids: CASSELGQGRIYEQYF. CDR3 DNA: TGTGCCAGCAGTGAATTAGGACAGGGTCGGATCTACGAGCAGTACTTC.

The V and J genes are TRBV2 and TRBJ2-5; D might be TRBD2 (5 bases). The CDR3 sequence is 13 residues long. The germline CDR1 and CDR2 sequences are SNHLY and FYNNEI. Trimming removed 4 bases at V and 5 bases at J, with 11 bases between. CDR3 protein: CASSGAGEETQYF. In DNA, the CDR3 is TGTGCCAGCAGTGGTGCCGGGGAGGAGACCCAGTACTTC.

This clonotype has a count of ten or more. The CDR3 DNA sequence: TGTGCCAGCAGTGAAATTCCTGGGGCCAACGTCCTGACTTTC. Translating it yields CASSEIPGANVLTF. This chain uses TRBV2 with TRBJ2-6, with unresolved D. Germline V gene data show CDR1 as SNHLY and CDR2 as FYNNEI. The CDR3 consists of 14 residues. Trimming pared 2 bases from V and 2 bases from J, leaving 4 bases between.

The chain uses TRBV5-1 and TRBJ1-3; D unclear. From germline, CDR1 is SGHRS and CDR2 YFSETQ. The CDR3 loop spans 15 amino acids. V lost 1 base and J 0 bases, leaving 8 bases between the germline ends. DNA for the CDR3: TGCGCCAGCAGCTTGTGGGCCGGCTCTGGAAACACCATATATTTT. The encoded protein is CASSLWAGSGNTIYF.

The chain links TRBV5-1 to TRBJ1-6; D may be TRBD1 (6 bases). CDR1 and CDR2 (germline): SGHRS, YFSETQ. The CDR3 runs 13 residues. V gave up 9 bases and J gave up 7 bases, with 14 bases separating them. The chain's CDR3 is CATATGQNSPLHF. In DNA form, the CDR3 reads TGCGCCACCGCGACAGGCCAGAATTCACCCCTCCACTTT.

The chain carries TRBV4-2 and TRBJ1-2; D is ambiguous. The CDR3 loop spans 15 amino acids. Germline-derived CDR1 and CDR2 are LGHNA and YNFKEQ. Trimming pared 2 bases from V and 4 bases from J, leaving 14 bases between. The CDR3 region has the DNA TGTGCCAGCAGCCAATCCGGAAAGCAGATCTATGGCTACACCTTC. It codes for CASSQSGKQIYGYTF.

CDR3: CATRTDNNQPQHF. In DNA form, the CDR3 reads TGTGCCACCAGGACAGATAACAATCAGCCCCAGCATTTT. V and J are TRBV10-3 and TRBJ1-5, with D possibly matching TRBD1 (6 bases). CDR1 and CDR2 (germline): ENHRY, SYGVKD. The V and J ends lost 10 bases and 3 bases respectively, with 13 bases between them. The CDR3 contains 13 residues.

The chain links TRBV20-1 to TRBJ1-5, with D hard to call. This CDR3 comprises 13 residues. Germline V gives CDR1 DFQATT, CDR2 SNEGSKA (reference sequence). V lost 2 bases and J lost 6, with 11 bases in between. The CDR3 spells CSARTAVAQPQHF. In DNA, the CDR3 is TGCAGTGCTAGAACGGCGGTAGCTCAGCCCCAGCATTTT.

The rearrangement joins TRBV9 to TRBJ2-7, with D perhaps TRBD2 (7 bases). CDR1 is SGDLS, CDR2 YYNGEE, per germline. Deletions cut 4 bases from V and 3 bases from J, with 20 bases between. This CDR3 is built from 16 residues. The CDR3 DNA follows: TGTGCCAGCAGCTTACTCCGGGGGGCTCTATACTACGAGCAGTACTTC. Its protein is CASSLLRGALYYEQYF.

The chain has TRBV7-9 and TRBJ1-1; 8 nucleotides match TRBD1. CDR3 length equals 15 residues. Trimming at V came to 3 bases and at J to 5 bases, leaving 8 bases not matched to a gene. CDR1 SEHNR and CDR2 FQNEAQ come from the germline V gene (reference sequence). CDR3 in DNA: TGTGCCAGCAGCTTCTGGACAGGGAGTATGACTGAAGCTTTCTTT. Residues: CASSFWTGSMTEAFF.

The chain couples TRBV20-1 to TRBJ1-1; 7 nucleotides line up with TRBD1. With V trimmed by 8 bases and J by 4 bases, 16 bases remained unmatched. Germline CDR1 DFQATT, CDR2 SNEGSKA (reference sequence). The CDR3 covers 15 residues. The CDR3 spells CSPYSNRGFSTEAFF. In DNA form, the CDR3 reads TGCAGTCCCTACTCAAACAGGGGATTTAGCACTGAAGCTTTCTTT.

The CDR3 nucleotides read TGTGCCAGCGAAACAGGGGCCTTGAACACTGAAGCTTTCTTT. Its translation: CASETGALNTEAFF. The V and J genes are TRBV28 and TRBJ1-1; 7 bases are a match to TRBD1. CDR3 size: 14 residues. The V segment lost 8 bases and the J segment 0 bases; nucleotides outside the gene matches: 6. Germline V gives CDR1 MDHEN, CDR2 SYDVKM.

The chain couples TRBV5-1 to TRBJ1-2; TRBD1 matches at 7 bases. Germline V gene lookup returns CDR1 SGHRS and CDR2 YFSETQ. Unmatched junction bases numbered 7, after V lost 2 bases and J lost 6 bases. There are 14 residues in the CDR3. CDR3 in DNA: TGCGCCAGCAGCTTTATGACAGGGACCGATGGCTACACCTTC. Translated: CASSFMTGTDGYTF.

There are many counts of this clonotype. The genes are TRBV15 and TRBJ1-1; D remains ambiguous. The germline V and J ends were trimmed by 1 base and 3 bases, with 12 bases remaining between them. The CDR3 totals 15 residues. Looked up from germline, CDR1 is LNHNV and CDR2 is YYDKDF (reference sequence). CDR3 sequence reads: CATSRGMGADTEAFF. For the CDR3, the DNA is TGTGCCACCAGCAGAGGAATGGGTGCGGACACTGAAGCTTTCTTT.

The V call is TRBV4-1, the J call TRBJ1-2; 11 nucleotides align to TRBD1. The length of the CDR3 is 15 residues. Germline CDR1 is MGHRA and CDR2 is YSYEKL. V lost 1 base and J lost 7; bases outside the gene matches: 5. In DNA form, the CDR3 reads TGCGCCAGCAGCCAAGGTGGGACAGGGGGTAGTGGCTACACCTTC. This sequence encodes CASSQGGTGGSGYTF.

The table lists this clonotype with many counts. The V and J genes are TRBV24-1 and TRBJ2-7; a weak D match, TRBD2 (6 bases). This CDR3 is built from 14 residues. Trimming left V 4 bases short and J 4 bases short, with 13 bases between. The V gene's germline CDR1 is KGHDR and CDR2 SFDVKD. DNA for the CDR3: TGTGCCACCAGTGACCGAGGGACTGGTTACGAGCAGTACTTC. Translating gives CATSDRGTGYEQYF.

This clonotype occurred a few times. The J gene is TRBJ2-2, the V gene TRBV10-3; 9 bases agree with TRBD1. The junction had 6 bases not matched to a gene; V was cut back by 0 bases and J by 4 bases. This CDR3 region has 17 residues. Per the germline V gene, CDR1 is ENHRY and CDR2 is SYGVKD. The CDR3: CAISESHRGPSTGELFF. CDR3 DNA sequence: TGTGCCATCAGTGAGTCTCACAGGGGGCCGTCCACCGGGGAGCTGTTTTTT.

V is TRBV29-1 and J is TRBJ1-2; 8 bases line up with TRBD1. V shed 8 bases and J 4 bases; nucleotides not matched to a gene: 9. Germline CDR1 and CDR2: SQVTM and ANQGSEA. The CDR3 has 13 residues. DNA for the CDR3: TGCAGCAAACCAGGGGGCGCTGGCTATGGCTACACCTTC. This translates into CSKPGGAGYGYTF.

The chain has TRBV2 and TRBJ2-2; 7 bases match TRBD2. The V gene end was trimmed by 5 bases and the J gene end by 6 bases; junction bases not matched to a gene: 0. CDR1 and CDR2 from the germline V gene are SNHLY and FYNNEI. The CDR3 consists of 12 residues. The CDR3 region is CASSRGAGELFF. CDR3 nucleotides: TGTGCCAGCAGTCGGGGGGCCGGGGAGCTGTTTTTT.

This clonotype has only a few counts. The chain is built from TRBV19 and TRBJ2-6; D gene ambiguous. Trimming removed 3 bases at V and 0 bases at J, with 6 bases between. This CDR3 is built from 15 residues. Germline CDR1 is LNHDA and CDR2 is SQIVND (reference sequence). CDR3 in amino acids: CASSIGISGANVLTF. CDR3 in DNA: TGTGCCAGTAGTATTGGTATCTCTGGGGCCAACGTCCTGACTTTC. Complete variable domain (other parts from reference TRBV19 and TRBJ2-6): DGGITQSPKYLFRKEGQNVTLSCEQNLNHDAMYWYRQDPGQGLRLIYYSQIVNDFQKGDIAEGYSVSREKKESFPLTVTSAQKNPTAFYLCASSIGISGANVLTFGAGSRLTVL.

A few counts support this clonotype. The V gene is TRBV9, the J gene TRBJ1-6, with D unresolved. The V gene's germline CDR1 is SGDLS and CDR2 YYNGEE. The CDR3 covers 12 residues. V lost 0 bases to trimming and J lost 8 bases, with 3 bases between them. The CDR3 protein is CASSVGYSPLHF. The CDR3 bases are TGTGCCAGCAGCGTAGGGTATTCACCCCTCCACTTT.

V usage is TRBV7-9 and J usage is TRBJ2-7; 9 positions match TRBD2. J was trimmed by 2 bases and V by 3 bases; bases with no gene match: 5. This CDR3 contains 15 residues. Per the germline V gene, CDR1 is SEHNR and CDR2 is FQNEAQ (reference sequence). Written as DNA, the CDR3 is TGTGCCAGCAGCTTCGGCGGGAGGGCCACCTACGAGCAGTACTTC. Its protein is CASSFGGRATYEQYF.

The sample holds one count of this clonotype. The chain couples TRBV20-1 to TRBJ1-6; D possibly corresponds to TRBD1 (6 bases). The CDR3 covers 16 residues. Germline V gives CDR1 DFQATT, CDR2 SNEGSKA (reference sequence). The germline V and J ends were trimmed by 5 bases and 6 bases, with 20 bases remaining between them. The CDR3 nucleotides are TGCAGTGCTTCAGGTGACTCCGGGACATCTAATTCACCCCTCCACTTT. This gives the protein CSASGDSGTSNSPLHF.